This T cell receptor (beta chain) stems from a study of blood T cell repertoires in COVID-19. Study overall: Collection of acute and convalescent COVID-19 samples took place in the United States, Italy and Spain. T cells, B-cell-depleted T cells, or PBMCs supplied cDNA or gDNA.

Authors' data handling: From reference gene primer amplification, estimates of nucleated cell counts were derived. This table comes from immunoSEQ multiplex PCR, and its TCRdb copy is limited to in-frame clones, with some not included. V, J and clone size derive from that table, while D and trimming were established from the DNA sequence. The sample yields 250,000 to 350,000 clones, 90% to 95% seen once. Patients of the Seattle cohort, enrolled during active infection, were followed longitudinally. To note about this clone: The same CDR3 is also encoded by other DNA sequences in this sample.

The CDR3 sequence is 13 residues long. The V gene's germline CDR1 is LNHDA and CDR2 SQIVND (reference sequence). V lost 6 bases and J 1 base, leaving 9 bases between the germline ends. The chain carries TRBV19 and TRBJ1-1; possible D gene TRBD1, 6 bases. The specimen sequenced was peripheral blood. The TCR sequence derives from a woman in her twenties or thirties with COVID-19, enrolled during active disease. Here the CDR3 DNA reads TGTGCCAGTAGGAGGACAGAGAACACTGAAGCTTTCTTT. Protein: CASRRTENTEAFF.